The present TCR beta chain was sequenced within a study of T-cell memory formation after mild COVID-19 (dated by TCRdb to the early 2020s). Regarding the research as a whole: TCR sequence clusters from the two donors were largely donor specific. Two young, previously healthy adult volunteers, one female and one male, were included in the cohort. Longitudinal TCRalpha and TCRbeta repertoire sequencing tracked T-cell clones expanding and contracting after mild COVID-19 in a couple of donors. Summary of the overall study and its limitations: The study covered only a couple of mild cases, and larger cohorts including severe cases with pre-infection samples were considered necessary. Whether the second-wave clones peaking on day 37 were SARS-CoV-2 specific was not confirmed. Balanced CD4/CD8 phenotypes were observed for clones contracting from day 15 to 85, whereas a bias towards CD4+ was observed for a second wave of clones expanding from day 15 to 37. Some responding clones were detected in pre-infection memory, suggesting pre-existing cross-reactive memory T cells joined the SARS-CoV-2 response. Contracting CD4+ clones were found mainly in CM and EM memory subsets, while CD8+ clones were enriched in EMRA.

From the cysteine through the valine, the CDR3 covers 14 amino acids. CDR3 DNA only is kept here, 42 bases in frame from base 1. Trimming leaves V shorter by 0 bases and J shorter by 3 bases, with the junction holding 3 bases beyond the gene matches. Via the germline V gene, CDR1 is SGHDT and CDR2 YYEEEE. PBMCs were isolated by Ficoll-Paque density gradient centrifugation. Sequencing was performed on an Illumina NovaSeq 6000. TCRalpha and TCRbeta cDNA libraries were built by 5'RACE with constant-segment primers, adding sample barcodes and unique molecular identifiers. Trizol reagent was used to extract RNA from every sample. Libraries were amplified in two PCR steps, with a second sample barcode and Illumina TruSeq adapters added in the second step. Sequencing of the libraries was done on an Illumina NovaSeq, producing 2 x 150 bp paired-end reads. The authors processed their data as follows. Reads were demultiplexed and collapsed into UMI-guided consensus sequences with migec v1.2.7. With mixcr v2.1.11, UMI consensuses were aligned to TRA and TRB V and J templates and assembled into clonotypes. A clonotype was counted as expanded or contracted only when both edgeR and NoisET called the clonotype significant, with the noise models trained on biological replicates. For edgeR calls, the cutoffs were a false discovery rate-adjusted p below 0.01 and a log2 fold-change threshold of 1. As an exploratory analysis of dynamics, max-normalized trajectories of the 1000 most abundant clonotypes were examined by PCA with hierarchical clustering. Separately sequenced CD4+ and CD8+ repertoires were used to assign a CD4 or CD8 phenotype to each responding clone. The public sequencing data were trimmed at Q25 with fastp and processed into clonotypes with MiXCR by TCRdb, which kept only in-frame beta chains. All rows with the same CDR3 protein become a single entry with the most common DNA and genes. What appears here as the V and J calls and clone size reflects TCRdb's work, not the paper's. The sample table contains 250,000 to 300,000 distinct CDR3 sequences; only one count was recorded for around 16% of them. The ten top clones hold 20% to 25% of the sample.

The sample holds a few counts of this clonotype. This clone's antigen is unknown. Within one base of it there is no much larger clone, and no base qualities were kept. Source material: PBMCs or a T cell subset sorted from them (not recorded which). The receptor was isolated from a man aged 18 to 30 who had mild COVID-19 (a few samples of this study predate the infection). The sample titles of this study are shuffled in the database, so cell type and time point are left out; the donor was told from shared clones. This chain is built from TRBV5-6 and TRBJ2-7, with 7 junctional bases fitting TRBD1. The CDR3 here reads CASSLGGDSYEQYV. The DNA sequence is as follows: TGTGCCAGCAGCTTGGGAGGGGACAGCTACGAGCAGTACGTC.